This is a list of T cell receptor beta chains from one sample in a study of technical replicates of blood from several donors. Using immunoSEQ multiplex PCR, the repertoire was profiled, and TCRdb retains in-frame clones only, with some absent. The sample contains tens of thousands of clones, 90% to 97% of which appear only once. The sample comprised T cells isolated from PBMCs. All receptors come from a human donor in good health. CDR3s include the opening cysteine and the closing phenylalanine or tryptophan. A D gene is named only where the DNA matches it firmly. Clone size, where shown, is once, few, many, or a class for clones that have expanded.

>TRBJ1-6|TRBV6-5|.|.
TGTGCCAGCAGAACCGGTTGGAGTTCACCCCTCCACTTT
CASRTGWSSPLHF
>TRBJ2-2|TRBV29-1|.|.
TGCAGCGTTGGGCTTCACACCGGGGAGCTGTTTTTT
CSVGLHTGELFF
>TRBJ1-1|TRBV4-1|TRBD1|.
TGCGCCAGCAGCCACGGGCAGGACAGGGTTTTAACTGAAGCTTTCTTT
CASSHGQDRVLTEAFF
>TRBJ2-7|TRBV2|TRBD1|.
TGTGCCACAAGACAGGGGGCTTCCTACGAGCAGTACTTC
CATRQGASYEQYF
>TRBJ1-3|TRBV2|.|.
TGTGCCAGCAGTCGAACAGGGCTATCTGGAAACACCATATATTTT
CASSRTGLSGNTIYF
>TRBJ1-5|TRBV11-2|.|.
TGTGCCAGCAGCCACGGGGGGGCCGATCAGCCCCAGCATTTT
CASSHGGADQPQHF
>TRBJ1-1|TRBV25-1|.|.
TGTGCCAGCAGTGAATGGGGGGTTGTCACTGAAGCTTTCTTT
CASSEWGVVTEAFF
>TRBJ2-1|TRBV7-9|.|.
TGTGCCAGCACCGCGAATTACAGGGAGTACAATGAGCAGTTCTTC
CASTANYREYNEQFF
>TRBJ2-5|TRBV7-9|TRBD1|.
TGTGCCAGCAGCTACAGGGGGGCGAGCTTCCAAGAGACCCAGTACTTC
CASSYRGASFQETQYF
>TRBJ2-4|TRBV5-6|.|.
TGTGCCAGCAGCTTGGAGGGGGTAGCCAAAAACATTCAGTACTTC
CASSLEGVAKNIQYF
>TRBJ1-5|TRBV11-2|.|once
TGTGCCAGCAGCTGGACACATACAATTAATCAGCCCCAGCATTTT
CASSWTHTINQPQHF
>TRBJ1-5|TRBV7-2|TRBD1|.
TGTGCCAGCAGCCCCCGACAGGGCCGCAATCAGCCCCAGCATTTT
CASSPRQGRNQPQHF
>TRBJ2-3|TRBV28|.|.
TGTGCCAGCAGTGTCGGGATGCCTAGCACAGATACGCAGTATTTT
CASSVGMPSTDTQYF
>TRBJ2-7|TRBV9|TRBD2|once
TGTGCCAGCAGCGTTCGAGCGGGGCTCCCTAACGAGCAGTACTTC
CASSVRAGLPNEQYF
>TRBJ2-7|TRBV2|.|.
TGTGCCAGCAGTGAAAATCCTACGCCATCCTACGAGCAGTACTTC
CASSENPTPSYEQYF
>TRBJ1-3|TRBV5-1|.|.
TGCGCCAGCAGTTCGGGGTTTCGAGGTTCTGGAAACACCATATATTTT
CASSSGFRGSGNTIYF
>TRBJ1-3|TRBV5-1|.|.
TGCGCCAGCAGCACGCTCCCCGCAGCTGGAAACACCATATATTTT
CASSTLPAAGNTIYF
>TRBJ1-5|TRBV30|TRBD1|.
TGTGCCTGGAGTCGGGGACAGTCATCCAATCAGCCCCAGCATTTT
CAWSRGQSSNQPQHF
>TRBJ2-5|TRBV5-1|.|.
TGCGCCAGCAGCTTGGCAACTATCGGGGAGACCCAGTACTTC
CASSLATIGETQYF
>TRBJ1-2|TRBV28|TRBD1|.
TGTGCCAGCAGTCTCACCCGGACAGGGGGCGATCCCTATGGCTACACCTTC
CASSLTRTGGDPYGYTF